One and the same sample provided the 28 T cell receptor beta chains below, sequenced in a study of cytomegalovirus exposure and HLA in healthy donors. Profiled with immunoSEQ multiplex PCR; TCRdb holds only in-frame clones, not every one. This table holds 100,000 to 150,000 clones, approximately 88% found once. The sample consisted of PBMCs. These receptors were taken from a woman between 18 and 29 years old in good health and CMV-seronegative.

The chain recombines TRBV27 with TRBJ2-1; 10 nucleotides match TRBD2. This CDR3 is 15 amino acids long. Germline lookup yields CDR1 MNHEY and CDR2 SMNVEV (reference sequence). The V and J ends lost 11 bases and 4 bases, in that order; junction bases with no gene match: 11. The CDR3 bases are TGTGCCTGCTCTCCTAGCGGGAGTTGGTACAATGAGCAGTTCTTC. Translating it yields CACSPSGSWYNEQFF.

J is TRBJ2-1 and V is TRBV7-9, with 12 bases lining up with TRBD2. Germline V CDR1 and CDR2: SEHNR, FQNEAQ (reference sequence). CDR3 length: 16 amino acids. With V trimmed by 5 bases and J by 7 bases, 9 bases remained unmatched. Here the CDR3 DNA reads TGTGCCAGCAGCCCCTACCTAGCGGGAGGGTCAAATGAGCAGTTCTTC. Encoded protein: CASSPYLAGGSNEQFF. Complete variable domain (other parts from reference TRBV7-9 and TRBJ2-1): DTGVSQNPRHKITKRGQNVTFRCDPISEHNRLYWYRQTLGQGPEFLTYFQNEAQLEKSRLLSDRFSAERPKGSFSTLEIQRTEQGDSAMYLCASSPYLAGGSNEQFFGPGTRLTVL.

This sequence joins TRBV13 and TRBJ2-1; D remains unclear. This CDR3 comprises 13 residues. Germline CDR1 is PRHDT and CDR2 is FYEKMQ (reference sequence). V gave up 5 bases and J gave up 1 base, with 6 bases separating them. The DNA of the CDR3 is TGTGCCAGCAGCCCCACTTCCTACAATGAGCAGTTCTTC. Translated, it gives CASSPTSYNEQFF.

The chain employs TRBV5-4 and TRBJ2-3, with D possibly TRBD2 on 7 matching bases. The CDR3 loop spans 13 amino acids. V was clipped by 7 bases and J by 2 bases, with 11 bases between them. The germline CDR1 and CDR2 sequences are SGHNT and YYREEE (reference sequence). This CDR3 is CASRGGHTDTQYF. The CDR3 nucleotides are TGTGCCAGCCGCGGGGGACACACAGATACGCAGTATTTT.

The chain joins TRBV7-8 to TRBJ1-5, with TRBD1 as a possible D gene (6 bases). This CDR3 region has 14 residues. Looked up from germline, CDR1 is SGHVS and CDR2 is FQNEAQ. The V and J ends lost 5 bases and 0 bases respectively, with 8 bases between them. The CDR3 nucleotides are TGTGCCAGCAGCCGCAGGGGTAGCAATCAGCCCCAGCATTTT. It encodes CASSRRGSNQPQHF.

The chain joins TRBV4-1 to TRBJ2-7; TRBD1 might be the D (6 bases). The CDR3 runs to 18 residues. Germline CDR1 reads MGHRA; CDR2 reads YSYEKL. With 0 bases removed from V and 0 bases from J, the gap between germline ends came to 18 bases. In DNA, the CDR3 is TGCGCCAGCAGCCAAGATCCCCCTGGGGGCGGCCTCTCCTACGAGCAGTACTTC. Its translation is CASSQDPPGGGLSYEQYF.

This chain links TRBV7-2 with TRBJ2-7; 10 bases map to TRBD2. CDR3 length: 14 residues. V lost 6 bases, J lost 0 bases, and 2 bases stayed unmatched. Germline CDR1 SGHTA, CDR2 FQGNSA. The CDR3 sequence: CASSWTSGSYEQYF. The DNA for the CDR3 is TGTGCCAGCAGTTGGACTAGCGGCTCCTACGAGCAGTACTTC.

This clone was picked up a small number of times. V is TRBV18 and J is TRBJ2-7; no definite D call. CDR1 KGHSH and CDR2 LQKENI come from the germline V gene. Trimming took 0 bases from V and 6 from J, leaving 9 bases between them. This CDR3 has 13 amino acids. CDR3 residues: CASSPPRTGEQYF. The CDR3 nucleotides read TGTGCCAGCTCACCACCTCGTACGGGCGAGCAGTACTTC.

J is TRBJ2-7 and V is TRBV27, with 9 bases matching TRBD2. Germline V CDR1 and CDR2: MNHEY, SMNVEV (reference sequence). The CDR3 consists of 15 residues. With 5 bases clipped from V and 0 bases from J, the junction kept 5 bases outside the gene matches. CDR3 in DNA: TGTGCCAGCAGTCCCAAGCGGGAGGCCTCCTACGAGCAGTACTTC. Translating gives CASSPKREASYEQYF.

The chain has TRBV6-1 and TRBJ2-7, with 11 bases that match TRBD2. The CDR3 is 19 residues long. Germline loops: CDR1 MNHNS, CDR2 SASEGT. Trimming at V came to 4 bases and at J to 5 bases, leaving 19 bases not matched to a gene. CDR3 in amino acids: CASSAASGRFKSRLDEQYF. In nucleotides, the CDR3 is TGTGCCAGCAGTGCGGCTAGCGGGAGGTTTAAATCTAGGCTGGACGAGCAGTACTTC.

This chain uses TRBV19 with TRBJ1-5; D is uncertain. The CDR3 is 15 amino acids. V lost 1 base and J lost 0, with 7 bases in between. Germline V gene data show CDR1 as LNHDA and CDR2 as SQIVND (reference sequence). CDR3 sequence reads: CASSIVGVSNQPQHF. The CDR3 DNA reads TGTGCCAGTAGTATAGTGGGAGTTAGCAATCAGCCCCAGCATTTT.

The chain has TRBV19 and TRBJ1-5, with D unclear. The CDR3 spans 15 residues. V lost 3 bases to trimming and J lost 0 bases, with 9 bases between them. CDR1 and CDR2 (germline): LNHDA, SQIVND (reference sequence). The CDR3 region has the DNA TGTGCCAGTAGTATCACGGGAGCTAGCAATCAGCCCCAGCATTTT. Translated: CASSITGASNQPQHF.

The chain carries TRBV28 and TRBJ1-1, with 9 bases identical to TRBD1. CDR3 length equals 16 residues. The germline V gene has CDR1 MDHEN and CDR2 SYDVKM. V shed 4 bases and J 0 bases; nucleotides not matched to a gene: 6. Here the CDR3 DNA reads TGTGCCAGCAGTTCCGGGACAGGGTGGATGAACACTGAAGCTTTCTTT. Amino acid sequence: CASSSGTGWMNTEAFF.

The rearrangement uses TRBV2 and TRBJ2-7; 8 bases agree with TRBD2. Per germline, CDR1 SNHLY and CDR2 FYNNEI. The trim removed 5 bases at V and 3 bases at J, leaving 9 bases unmatched. The CDR3 totals 15 residues. DNA of the CDR3: TGTGCCAGCAGTCTGATTAGCGGGGCGGGCTACGAGCAGTACTTC. Translating it yields CASSLISGAGYEQYF.

This chain links TRBV6-4 with TRBJ2-1; 11 bases agree with TRBD2. J gave up 5 bases and V 4 bases, and 4 bases lay outside the gene matches. The CDR3 has 15 residues. The V gene's germline CDR1 is MRHNA and CDR2 SNTAGT. The CDR3 spells CASSAGTSGNNEQFF. Written as DNA, the CDR3 is TGTGCCAGCAGTGCCGGGACTAGCGGTAACAATGAGCAGTTCTTC.

This chain connects TRBV30 to TRBJ1-2; D gene uncertain. From germline, CDR1 is GTSNPN and CDR2 SVGIG (reference sequence). The CDR3 loop spans 11 amino acids. Trimming cost V 3 bases and J 7 bases, with 9 bases left between them. CDR3: CAWRAGAGYTF. CDR3 DNA: TGTGCCTGGAGAGCGGGTGCTGGCTACACCTTC.

The chain uses TRBV5-5 and TRBJ1-4; D is ambiguous. CDR1 is SGHKS, CDR2 YYEKEE, per germline (reference sequence). Trimming took 1 base from V and 8 from J, leaving 6 bases between them. The CDR3 is 12 residues long. As DNA, the CDR3 is TGTGCCAGCAGCTTGTCGGGGGAAAAACTGTTTTTT. It translates to CASSLSGEKLFF. Based on the CDR3 plus reference TRBV5-5 and TRBJ1-4, the full variable domain is DAGVTQSPTHLIKTRGQQVTLRCSPISGHKSVSWYQQVLGQGPQFIFQYYEKEERGRGNFPDRFSARQFPNYSSELNVNALLLGDSALYLCASSLSGEKLFFGSGTQLSVL.

CDR3: CASSQSLNGGMNTEAFF. DNA for the CDR3: TGCGCCAGCAGCCAAAGCCTCAATGGGGGCATGAACACTGAAGCTTTCTTT. The chain combines TRBV4-1 with TRBJ1-1; weak D call: TRBD1 (6 bases). This CDR3 has 17 residues. Trimming removed 2 bases from V and 0 bases from J, with 16 bases in between. Germline assignment: CDR1 MGHRA and CDR2 YSYEKL.

This clone was observed a single time. This chain links TRBV9 with TRBJ2-1, with 8 bases matching TRBD1. Germline V gives CDR1 SGDLS, CDR2 YYNGEE. The junction had 10 bases not matched to a gene; V was cut back by 4 bases and J by 4 bases. This CDR3 contains 16 residues. CDR3 nucleotides: TGTGCCAGCAGCCCGACAGACAGGGGCATTTACAATGAGCAGTTCTTC. It translates to CASSPTDRGIYNEQFF. The variable domain in full, with the rest retrieved from reference TRBV9 and TRBJ2-1, is DSGVTQTPKHLITATGQRVTLRCSPRSGDLSVYWYQQSLDQGLQFLIQYYNGEERAKGNILERFSAQQFPDLHSELNLSSLELGDSALYFCASSPTDRGIYNEQFFGPGTRLTVL.

The rearrangement links TRBV4-2 to TRBJ2-7; 7 nucleotides agree with TRBD2. The CDR3 runs 15 residues. J lost 6 bases, V lost 0 bases, and 8 bases had no gene match. CDR1 LGHNA and CDR2 YNFKEQ come from the germline V gene. The CDR3 sequence: CASSQDLGGSGEQYF. The CDR3, as DNA: TGTGCCAGCAGCCAAGATCTTGGCGGGAGTGGCGAGCAGTACTTC.

The genes are TRBV21-1 and TRBJ2-1; the DNA was not used to check the table's D call, TRBD2. TRBV21-1 is shown as a pseudogene. This CDR3 has 13 amino acids. CDR3 nucleotides: TGTGCCAGCAGCAAAGCACCGGGGGGTGAGCAGTTCTTC. Encoded protein: CASSKAPGGEQFF.

The rearrangement uses TRBV28 and TRBJ2-1; TRBD2 agrees at 12 bases. V was pared by 4 bases and J by 3 bases, with 7 bases of the junction left unmatched. This CDR3 contains 17 residues. The germline V gene encodes CDR1 MDHEN and CDR2 SYDVKM. Here the CDR3 reads CASSSPSGLAGYNEQFF. Here the CDR3 DNA reads TGTGCCAGCAGTTCACCCTCGGGACTAGCGGGCTACAATGAGCAGTTCTTC.

The chain links TRBV19 to TRBJ1-5; D perhaps matches TRBD1 (5 bases). CDR1 and CDR2 from the germline V gene are LNHDA and SQIVND (reference sequence). The CDR3 runs to 15 residues. V lost 5 bases and J lost 2, with 13 bases in between. CDR3 nucleotides: TGTGCCAGTAGTGCTCAGGGAGGGGGCAATCAGCCCCAGCATTTT. Its translation: CASSAQGGGNQPQHF.

V and J are TRBV13 and TRBJ2-2; 11 bases are a match to TRBD1. From germline, CDR1 is PRHDT and CDR2 FYEKMQ (reference sequence). The CDR3 covers 18 residues. The junction had 7 bases not matched to a gene; V was cut back by 4 bases and J by 0 bases. CDR3 in DNA: TGTGCCAGCAGCTCGCTGGACAGGGGGCGAGCGAACACCGGGGAGCTGTTTTTT. This translates into CASSSLDRGRANTGELFF. Full variable domain (missing parts from reference TRBV13 and TRBJ2-2): AAGVIQSPRHLIKEKRETATLKCYPIPRHDTVYWYQQGPGQDPQFLISFYEKMQSDKGSIPDRFSAQQFSDYHSELNMSSLELGDSALYFCASSSLDRGRANTGELFFGEGSRLTVL.

V is TRBV6-6 and J is TRBJ2-5; TRBD1 matches 8 bases. Per the germline V gene, CDR1 is MNHNY and CDR2 is SVGAGI (reference sequence). The V gene end was trimmed by 2 bases and the J gene end by 4 bases; junction bases not matched to a gene: 9. The CDR3 has 16 amino acids. Here the CDR3 reads CASSYAPGQGRETQYF. The CDR3 region has the DNA TGTGCCAGCAGTTACGCCCCCGGACAGGGACGAGAGACCCAGTACTTC.

V usage is TRBV28 and J usage is TRBJ2-7; the D is unclear. Germline lookup yields CDR1 MDHEN and CDR2 SYDVKM. CDR3 length equals 13 residues. The ends were cut back, 6 bases at V and 3 bases at J, with 12 bases in the middle. The CDR3 loop is CASRGSMGYEQYF. DNA of the CDR3: TGTGCCAGCAGGGGTAGCATGGGCTACGAGCAGTACTTC.

The genes are TRBV11-2 and TRBJ2-7; 10 bases are a match to TRBD1. J gave up 4 bases and V 5 bases, and 8 bases lay outside the gene matches. The CDR3 sequence is 15 residues long. Germline CDR1 and CDR2: SGHAT and FQNNGV. CDR3 amino acids: CASSPPGQGRYEQYF. CDR3 DNA sequence: TGTGCCAGCAGCCCACCGGGACAGGGGAGGTACGAGCAGTACTTC. Together with reference TRBV11-2 and TRBJ2-7, the CDR3 gives the full variable domain: EAGVAQSPRYKIIEKRQSVAFWCNPISGHATLYWYQQILGQGPKLLIQFQNNGVVDDSQLPKDRFSAERLKGVDSTLKIQPAKLEDSAVYLCASSPPGQGRYEQYFGPGTRLTVT.

V gene TRBV9 combines with J gene TRBJ2-7; 11 nucleotides line up with TRBD1. The germline gives CDR1 SGDLS, CDR2 YYNGEE. The CDR3 extends over 15 amino acids. The V segment lost 0 bases and the J segment 2 bases; nucleotides outside the gene matches: 1. CDR3 nucleotide sequence: TGTGCCAGCAGCGTAGGGACAGGGGGCACCTACGAGCAGTACTTC. It specifies CASSVGTGGTYEQYF.